These 8 T cell receptor beta chains came from one sample sequenced in a study of T cells in localized non-small cell lung cancer. Measured with immunoSEQ multiplex PCR; TCRdb has only the in-frame clones, and not every one. The table includes about 60,000 clones, 75% to 90% detected once. Sequences were derived from peripheral blood, sampled before any cancer treatment. The receptors here all came from a woman aged 35-70 years with stage I lung adenocarcinoma.

The V call is TRBV2, the J call TRBJ2-7; D remains unclear. The germline gives CDR1 SNHLY, CDR2 FYNNEI. The germline V and J ends were trimmed by 6 bases and 4 bases, with 7 bases remaining between them. This CDR3 has 11 amino acids. The CDR3 sequence: CASRDQYEQYF. DNA of the CDR3: TGTGCCAGCAGGGACCAGTACGAGCAGTACTTC.

The CDR3 coding sequence is TGTGCCAGCAGTTATACTTCACAGGGGAACAACTATGGCTACACCTTC. Amino acids: CASSYTSQGNNYGYTF. This chain uses TRBV28 with TRBJ1-2, with 7 bases aligning to TRBD1. Germline V gene lookup returns CDR1 MDHEN and CDR2 SYDVKM. The CDR3 loop spans 16 amino acids. Trimming removed 4 bases from V and 2 bases from J; junction bases left unmatched: 10.

V gene TRBV7-9 combines with J gene TRBJ2-3; D may correspond to TRBD1 or TRBD2 (5 bases each). CDR1 SEHNR and CDR2 FQNEAQ come from the germline V gene (reference sequence). The length of the CDR3 is 15 residues. V was clipped by 7 bases and J by 0 bases, with 14 bases between them. CDR3 amino acids: CASTLGDGSTDTQYF. CDR3 bases: TGTGCCAGCACCCTTGGGGACGGAAGCACAGATACGCAGTATTTT.

The chain carries TRBV5-1 and TRBJ2-7, with TRBD2 matching over 7 bases. CDR1 is SGHRS, CDR2 YFSETQ, per germline. V lost 4 bases and J lost 3; bases outside the gene matches: 7. The CDR3 consists of 14 residues. CDR3 bases: TGCGCCAGCAGCCCGGGGGGTTCGGACTACGAGCAGTACTTC. The encoded protein is CASSPGGSDYEQYF.

This chain connects TRBV6-5 to TRBJ1-4, with D unresolved. The CDR3 extends over 14 amino acids. With 5 bases removed from V and 6 bases from J, the gap between germline ends came to 13 bases. Germline CDR1 MNHEY, CDR2 SVGAGI. CDR3 region: CASSRTRRDEKLFF. The CDR3 DNA reads as TGTGCCAGCAGTCGGACCCGGCGGGATGAAAAACTGTTTTTT.

V is TRBV27 and J is TRBJ2-2; possible D gene TRBD1, 5 bases. The CDR3 consists of 15 residues. V was cut by 1 base and J by 6 bases, with 12 bases left in between. Germline V gene lookup returns CDR1 MNHEY and CDR2 SMNVEV (reference sequence). CDR3 residues: CASSLLVGVAGELFF. The CDR3 DNA follows: TGTGCCAGCAGTTTATTAGTAGGGGTAGCCGGGGAGCTGTTTTTT.

Only a few counts were recorded for this clone. This chain connects TRBV29-1 to TRBJ1-1; perhaps TRBD1 as D (5 bases). This CDR3 spans 14 amino acids. Trimming cost V 1 base and J 3 bases, with 12 bases left between them. The germline gives CDR1 SQVTM, CDR2 ANQGSEA. The CDR3 sequence is CSVEAYLQDTEAFF. CDR3 nucleotides: TGCAGCGTTGAAGCGTACTTACAGGACACTGAAGCTTTCTTT.

The chain has TRBV4-3 and TRBJ1-1; D is undetermined. The CDR3 loop spans 15 amino acids. V was pared by 3 bases and J by 8 bases, with 19 bases between. Germline CDR1 is LGHNA and CDR2 is YSLEER. CDR3 sequence: CASSHFPTEVPEAFF. The CDR3 coding sequence is TGCGCCAGCAGCCATTTCCCGACTGAGGTCCCAGAAGCTTTCTTT.